The 15 T cell receptor beta chains in this list originate from one sample, sequenced in a study of T-cell reconstitution after alpha-beta-depleted transplantation in children. A TCRbeta library incorporating unique molecular identifiers was prepared. MiXCR, applied by TCRdb to the PCR reads, yields one record per CDR3 protein. Of about a million distinct CDR3 sequences in the sample, less than 30% were seen once. The sequencing here drew on PBMCs, mostly from graft donor cells, taken 360 days after TCRalphabeta/CD19-depleted stem cell transplant. The receptor set was obtained from a boy in the first two years of life who had a stem cell transplant for SCID, so the T cells may come from the graft donor.

This clonotype was counted once. The rearrangement uses TRBV6-5 and TRBJ2-5; D not resolved. The length of the CDR3 is 16 residues. V was cut by 0 bases and J by 5 bases, with 16 bases left in between. The germline gives CDR1 MNHEY, CDR2 SVGAGI. Written as DNA, the CDR3 is TGTGCCAGCAGTTACTCGATCCTTGGATCACCGGAGACCCAGTACTTC. Protein: CASSYSILGSPETQYF.

Here the CDR3 DNA reads TGCAGCGCCCACACAGATACGCAGTATTTT. This translates into CSAHTDTQYF. This chain connects TRBV29-1 to TRBJ2-3; D is ambiguous. Between the trimmed V and J ends, which lost 7 bases and 2 bases, there was a span of 4 bases. The germline V gene encodes CDR1 SQVTM and CDR2 ANQGSEA. The CDR3 length is 10 residues.

This clonotype was counted only a few times. Given a much more abundant clone one base away, this may be a read error. The chain uses TRBV12-3 or TRBV12-4 and TRBJ2-7, with 9 bases lining up with TRBD1. This CDR3 is built from 13 residues. Trimming at V came to 6 bases and at J to 2 bases, leaving 2 bases not matched to a gene. The CDR3 spells CASRWDRAYEQYF. The CDR3 DNA reads TGTGCCAGCAGATGGGACAGGGCCTACGAGCAGTACTTC.

This clonotype was seen a few times. The chain joins TRBV29-1 to TRBJ1-1; D remains unclear. Germline loops: CDR1 SQVTM, CDR2 ANQGSEA. The CDR3 consists of 14 residues. V was pared by 1 base and J by 0 bases, with 9 bases between. The CDR3 DNA is TGCAGCGTTGAAGGTCCCAGATTGAACACTGAAGCTTTCTTT. Translation: CSVEGPRLNTEAFF. Based on the CDR3 plus reference TRBV29-1 and TRBJ1-1, the full variable domain is SAVISQKPSRDICQRGTSLTIQCQVDSQVTMMFWYRQQPGQSLTLIATANQGSEATYESGFVIDKFPISRPNLTFSTLTVSNMSPEDSSIYLCSVEGPRLNTEAFFGQGTRLTVV.

This chain links TRBV20-1 with TRBJ2-7; 7 bases are shared with TRBD1. Germline V gene lookup returns CDR1 DFQATT and CDR2 SNEGSKA (reference sequence). This CDR3 has 14 residues. V lost 5 bases to trimming and J lost 3 bases; unmatched junction nucleotides: 10. The CDR3 sequence: CSASPGTANYEQYF. CDR3 DNA: TGCAGTGCTTCGCCCGGGACAGCAAACTACGAGCAGTACTTC.

This clonotype was detected a few times. The chain joins TRBV4-3 to TRBJ2-5, with D tentatively TRBD2 (6 bases). This CDR3 spans 16 amino acids. V was shortened by 2 bases and J by 2 bases, with 15 bases between the two germline ends. Germline assignment: CDR1 LGHNA and CDR2 YSLEER. CDR3 bases: TGCGCCAGCAGCCAAAGCCTGCGGGGCCAACAAGAGACCCAGTACTTC. This codes for CASSQSLRGQQETQYF.

This clonotype has a count of ten or more. The chain joins TRBV27 to TRBJ2-7; 8 positions match TRBD2. With 5 bases clipped from V and 0 bases from J, the junction kept 6 bases outside the gene matches. The germline V gene encodes CDR1 MNHEY and CDR2 SMNVEV (reference sequence). This CDR3 is 15 amino acids long. CDR3 in amino acids: CASSNSGVSSYEQYF. CDR3 sequence (DNA): TGTGCCAGCAGTAATAGCGGGGTGAGCTCCTACGAGCAGTACTTC.

The V call is TRBV4-2, the J call TRBJ1-1, with D possibly matching TRBD1 (5 bases). V lost 1 base to trimming and J lost 1 base, with 28 bases between them. The V gene's germline CDR1 is LGHNA and CDR2 YNFKEQ. This CDR3 spans 21 amino acids. DNA of the CDR3: TGTGCCAGCAGCCAAGGAGGGACCCCCGTCTCATTCTCCTACCCGAACACTGAAGCTTTCTTT. Its protein is CASSQGGTPVSFSYPNTEAFF.

V gene TRBV11-2 combines with J gene TRBJ2-2, with 13 bases that match TRBD2. Germline lookup yields CDR1 SGHAT and CDR2 FQNNGV. CDR3 size: 18 residues. The trim removed 4 bases at V and 6 bases at J, leaving 11 bases unmatched. The CDR3 protein is CASSYAGLAGSPPGELFF. DNA of the CDR3: TGTGCCAGCAGCTACGCGGGACTAGCGGGGTCACCGCCCGGGGAGCTGTTTTTT.

This clonotype was observed at least ten times. The V and J genes are TRBV5-1 and TRBJ2-2; D is possibly TRBD2 (7 bases). Trimming took off 4 bases at V and 0 bases at J, with 22 bases between the two ends. Germline-derived CDR1 and CDR2 are SGHRS and YFSETQ. This CDR3 is built from 19 residues. CDR3 residues: CASSTTARGGRPNTGELFF. DNA of the CDR3: TGCGCCAGCAGCACCACCGCAAGGGGGGGTCGACCGAACACCGGGGAGCTGTTTTTT.

This clonotype was seen many times. V is TRBV6-5 and J is TRBJ2-1; a weak D match, TRBD2 (5 bases). In germline, CDR1 is MNHEY, CDR2 SVGAGI. Deletions cut 5 bases from V and 0 bases from J, with 11 bases between. This CDR3 has 15 amino acids. The CDR3 protein is CASSRRDSSYNEQFF. In DNA, the CDR3 is TGTGCCAGCAGTAGACGGGATAGCTCCTACAATGAGCAGTTCTTC.

This chain's CDR3 is CASSQVGDPYEQYF. CDR3 in DNA: TGTGCCAGCAGCCAGGTGGGGGACCCCTACGAGCAGTACTTC. This rearrangement joins TRBV4-2 to TRBJ2-7; possibly TRBD1 or TRBD2 for D (5 bases each). With 3 bases removed from V and 2 bases from J, the gap between germline ends came to 11 bases. The CDR3 extends over 14 amino acids. CDR1 LGHNA and CDR2 YNFKEQ come from the germline V gene.

V and J are TRBV28 and TRBJ2-4; the D gene is possibly TRBD2 (6 bases). The CDR3 runs to 17 residues. The ends were cut back, 6 bases at V and 2 bases at J, with 20 bases in the middle. Germline loops: CDR1 MDHEN, CDR2 SYDVKM. The CDR3 sequence is CASRALDPGAPKNIQYF. As DNA, the CDR3 is TGTGCCAGCAGGGCCCTGGACCCGGGAGCGCCCAAAAACATTCAGTACTTC.

Many counts were recorded for this clonotype. V is TRBV20-1 and J is TRBJ1-1, with D maybe TRBD1 (5 bases). CDR3 size: 12 residues. The germline CDR1 and CDR2 sequences are DFQATT and SNEGSKA (reference sequence). Trimming shortened V by 1 base and J by 7 bases, and 10 bases separated the two germline ends. The chain's CDR3 is CSARGVTDEAFF. The CDR3 nucleotides read TGCAGTGCTAGAGGGGTGACAGATGAAGCTTTCTTT.

The chain has TRBV5-1 and TRBJ2-7; D not resolved. This CDR3 contains 14 residues. V lost 0 bases, J lost 3 bases, and 10 bases lay in between. From germline, CDR1 is SGHRS and CDR2 YFSETQ. CDR3: CASSLGGHNYEQYF. Here the CDR3 DNA reads TGCGCCAGCAGCTTGGGCGGTCACAACTACGAGCAGTACTTC. The full variable domain, completed using reference TRBV5-1 and TRBJ2-7, is KAGVTQTPRYLIKTRGQQVTLSCSPISGHRSVSWYQQTPGQGLQFLFEYFSETQRNKGNFPGRFSGRQFSNSRSEMNVSTLELGDSALYLCASSLGGHNYEQYFGPGTRLTVT.